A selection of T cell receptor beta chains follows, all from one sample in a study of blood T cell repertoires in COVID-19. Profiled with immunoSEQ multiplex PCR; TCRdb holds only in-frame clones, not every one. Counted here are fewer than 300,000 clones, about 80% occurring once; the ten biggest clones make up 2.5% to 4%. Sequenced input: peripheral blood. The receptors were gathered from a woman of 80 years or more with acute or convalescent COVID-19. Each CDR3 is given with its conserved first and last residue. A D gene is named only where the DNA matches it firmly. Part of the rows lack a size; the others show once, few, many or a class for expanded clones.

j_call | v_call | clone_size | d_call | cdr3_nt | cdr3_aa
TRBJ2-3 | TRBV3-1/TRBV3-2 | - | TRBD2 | TGTGCCAGCAGCTCAGGACTAGCGGGAGGCCCTAGCACAGATACGCAGTATTTT | CASSSGLAGGPSTDTQYF
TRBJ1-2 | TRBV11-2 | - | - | TGTGCCAGCAGCGTCGACAGGTTCAACTATGGCTACACCTTC | CASSVDRFNYGYTF
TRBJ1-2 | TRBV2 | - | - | TGTGCCAGCCCCCCGGGTATCGGACTGAGCTACACCTTC | CASPPGIGLSYTF
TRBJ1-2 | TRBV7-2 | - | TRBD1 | TGTGCCAGCAGCTTAAACACAGGGGGCAGGAGCTATGGCTACACCTTC | CASSLNTGGRSYGYTF
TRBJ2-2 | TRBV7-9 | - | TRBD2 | TGTGCCAGCAGCCAGCCCACGAAACTAGCGGGGAACACCGGGGAGCTGTTTTTT | CASSQPTKLAGNTGELFF
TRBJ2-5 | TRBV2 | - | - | TGTGCCAATTCCAGGACACTTGGGGAGACCCAGTACTTC | CANSRTLGETQYF
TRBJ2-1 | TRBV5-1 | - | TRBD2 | TGCGCCAGCACGCCCCAGGGGACTAGCGGGAGTTTCACCTACAATGAGCAGTTCTTC | CASTPQGTSGSFTYNEQFF
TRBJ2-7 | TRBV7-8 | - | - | TGTGCCAGCAGCCTAAGACTCGCTAACTCCTACGAGCAGTACTTC | CASSLRLANSYEQYF
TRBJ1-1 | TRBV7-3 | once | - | TGTGCCAGCACCGACGTCCCCACCGGGACATTGAACACTGAAGCTTTCTTT | CASTDVPTGTLNTEAFF
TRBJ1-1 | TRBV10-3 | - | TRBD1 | TGTGCCATCAGTGAGTCGACAGGGGTGACTGAAGCTTTCTTT | CAISESTGVTEAFF
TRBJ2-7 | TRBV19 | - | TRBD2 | TGTGCCAGTAGTATAGACGGGACTAGCAGGTACGAGCAGTACTTC | CASSIDGTSRYEQYF
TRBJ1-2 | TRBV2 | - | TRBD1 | TGTGCCAGCAGTGGCCCTGGACAGGCCATGGGGGGCTACACCTTC | CASSGPGQAMGGYTF
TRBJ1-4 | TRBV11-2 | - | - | TGTGCCAGCAGCGAGGGACATTCAACTAATGAAAAACTGTTTTTT | CASSEGHSTNEKLFF
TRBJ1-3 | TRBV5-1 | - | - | TGCGCCAGCAGCTTGGTGCCAACTTACCTCTCCTCTGGAAACACCATATATTTT | CASSLVPTYLSSGNTIYF
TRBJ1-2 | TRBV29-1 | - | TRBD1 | TGCAGCGTTCTACAGGGGGCGAGCTACACCTTC | CSVLQGASYTF
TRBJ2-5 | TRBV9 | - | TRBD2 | TGTGCCAGCAGCGTAGCACCTCCGGGACTAGCGGAAGAGACCCAGTACTTC | CASSVAPPGLAEETQYF
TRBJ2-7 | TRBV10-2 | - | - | TGCGCCAGCAGGAGAGGAGGTTTCTACGAGCAGTACTTC | CASRRGGFYEQYF
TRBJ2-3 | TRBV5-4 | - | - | TGTGCCAGCAGCTTAGTGACGGGGATCACAGATACGCAGTATTTT | CASSLVTGITDTQYF